These T cell receptor beta chains were read from a single sample in a study of blood T cell repertoires in COVID-19. Sequenced by immunoSEQ multiplex PCR; TCRdb stores in-frame clones only, minus some. The sample lists about 290,000 clones, roughly 90% seen once, with around 1.7% in the top ten. The sequenced sample was PBMCs or T cells enriched from blood (not recorded which). The receptors derive from a woman in her 40s who had recovered from COVID-19. The CDR3 runs from the conserved cysteine through the conserved F or W. Fields, in order: V gene, clone size, D gene, J gene, CDR3 DNA, CDR3 protein. The D gene is left open where the match is weak. A row's size may be missing; if present it is once, few, many or a size class.

>TRBV6-5|NA|TRBD1|TRBJ2-7
TGTGCCAGCACGTTGGACAGGGTTAACGACGAGCAGTACTTC
CASTLDRVNDEQYF
>TRBV5-1|once|TRBD1|TRBJ2-1
TGCGCCAGCAGCCTGGACAGGGGACCTAACAATGAGCAGTTCTTC
CASSLDRGPNNEQFF
>TRBV5-1|once|NA|TRBJ1-2
TGCGCCAGCAGATCCGCGCCGGGTACCTGGGATGGCTACACCTTC
CASRSAPGTWDGYTF
>TRBV2|NA|TRBD2|TRBJ2-1
TGTGCCAGCCGGGGGGGTTCCTACAATGAGCAGTTCTTC
CASRGGSYNEQFF
>TRBV5-4|NA|NA|TRBJ2-6
TGTGCCAGCAGTTGGGCCTCCACGCGCTCTGGGGCCAACGTCCTGACTTTC
CASSWASTRSGANVLTF
>TRBV6-5|NA|NA|TRBJ2-5
TGTGCCAGCAGTTTCTTCGGGGGCCAAGAGACCCAGTACTTC
CASSFFGGQETQYF
>TRBV7-2|NA|NA|TRBJ2-5
TGTGCCAGCAGCAGGACTACACCGCAAGAGACCCAGTACTTC
CASSRTTPQETQYF
>TRBV7-6|NA|TRBD1|TRBJ1-4
TGTGCCAGCAGCGCAAGATACAGGGGGCGGGAGGAAAAACTGTTTTTT
CASSARYRGREEKLFF
>TRBV10-3|NA|NA|TRBJ1-5
TGTGCCATCAGTGGAGGTACTGACAGAAGCAATCAGCCCCAGCATTTT
CAISGGTDRSNQPQHF
>TRBV6-5|NA|NA|TRBJ1-2
TGTGCCAGCAGTCTGACAGGAAGGATCGATGGCTACACCTTC
CASSLTGRIDGYTF
>TRBV9|NA|NA|TRBJ1-3
TGTGCCAGCAGGCCAGGCTTGAGTGAGGGAAACACCATATATTTT
CASRPGLSEGNTIYF
>TRBV5-1|NA|TRBD1|TRBJ1-2
TGCGCCAGCAGCTTGGCCCCCACTACAGGGGGCGGCTACACCTTC
CASSLAPTTGGGYTF
>TRBV19|NA|TRBD2|TRBJ2-7
TGTGCCAGTAGTATACAAATCGGGAGGGCGGTTTACGAGCAGTACTTC
CASSIQIGRAVYEQYF
>TRBV6-5|NA|TRBD1|TRBJ2-7
TGTGCCAGCAGAAAACAGGGGCGCAGCTACGAGCAGTACTTC
CASRKQGRSYEQYF
>TRBV19|NA|NA|TRBJ1-2
TGTGCCAGTAGTAGTACAGGAAGCTATGGCTACACCTTC
CASSSTGSYGYTF
>TRBV27|NA|TRBD1|TRBJ1-2
TGTGCCAGCAGTTTATCGACAGGGGATGGCTACACCTTC
CASSLSTGDGYTF
>TRBV19|NA|NA|TRBJ1-1
TGTGCCAGTAGTATGAGACACCGGAACACTGAAGCTTTCTTT
CASSMRHRNTEAFF
>TRBV6-5|NA|TRBD1|TRBJ1-5
TGTGCCAGCAGTATCAACCAGGGGGTTGGACAGCCCCAGCATTTT
CASSINQGVGQPQHF
>TRBV30|NA|NA|TRBJ1-1
TGTGCCTGGAGTGTATCTTGGCGGACTGAAGCTTTCTTT
CAWSVSWRTEAFF
>TRBV6-1|NA|TRBD1|TRBJ1-3
TGTGCCAGCAGTGACCCAGGGACAGCGAATGGAAACACCATATATTTT
CASSDPGTANGNTIYF
>TRBV6-5|NA|TRBD1|TRBJ1-4
TGTGCCAGCCGCCGGGACAGCGGGGAAAAACTGTTTTTT
CASRRDSGEKLFF
>TRBV9|NA|TRBD1|TRBJ2-3
TGTGCCAGCAGCGTCAGGACAGGGACTAGCACAGATACGCAGTATTTT
CASSVRTGTSTDTQYF
>TRBV5-4|NA|NA|TRBJ2-7
TGTGCCAGCAGCTCGGGACAAACGGAGTCCTACGAGCAGTACTTC
CASSSGQTESYEQYF
>TRBV19|NA|NA|TRBJ2-7
TGTGCCAGTAGTAAGGGGACATCCCCGAACTACGAGCAGTACTTC
CASSKGTSPNYEQYF
>TRBV19|once|TRBD1|TRBJ2-1
TGTGCCAGTATGGACAGGGGAGGCTCCTACAATGAGCAGTTCTTC
CASMDRGGSYNEQFF
>TRBV14|NA|NA|TRBJ1-2
TGTGCCAGCAGCCACAATAGTTATGGCTACACCTTC
CASSHNSYGYTF
>TRBV3-1/TRBV3-2|NA|TRBD1|TRBJ1-4
TGTGCCAGCAGCCGAAAACAGGGGGTTGAAAAACTGTTTTTT
CASSRKQGVEKLFF
>TRBV24-1|NA|NA|TRBJ1-2
TGTGCCACCAGTGCTGGGGGGGACTATGGCTACACCTTC
CATSAGGDYGYTF
>TRBV30|NA|NA|TRBJ1-1
TGTGCCTGGAGTACTATGAACACTGAAGCTTTCTTT
CAWSTMNTEAFF
>TRBV19|NA|NA|TRBJ2-7
TGTGCCAGTAGTATTAGTCCGGGTCGGACCTACGAGCAGTACTTC
CASSISPGRTYEQYF
>TRBV2|NA|TRBD1|TRBJ1-1
TGTGCCAGCAGTCCTACAGGGGACACTGAAGCTTTCTTT
CASSPTGDTEAFF
>TRBV15|NA|TRBD1|TRBJ1-6
TGTGCCACCAGCAGGGGGACAGGGATGAGTTCACCCCTCCACTTT
CATSRGTGMSSPLHF
>TRBV7-9|NA|TRBD2|TRBJ2-1
TGTGCCAGCAGCTTACCGCTAGCGGGGGGTCCCCGCTCCTACAATGAGCAGTTCTTC
CASSLPLAGGPRSYNEQFF
>TRBV5-1|NA|NA|TRBJ2-1
TGCGCCAGCAGCCTTTCCGGGAGAGAAAACAATGAGCAGTTCTTC
CASSLSGRENNEQFF
>TRBV18|NA|TRBD1|TRBJ2-2
TGTGCCAGCTCACCCCTATTGACAGGGGGAGACGGGGAGCTGTTTTTT
CASSPLLTGGDGELFF
>TRBV2|NA|NA|TRBJ1-1
TGTGCCAGCAGATTAAGCTGGAACACTGAAGCTTTCTTT
CASRLSWNTEAFF